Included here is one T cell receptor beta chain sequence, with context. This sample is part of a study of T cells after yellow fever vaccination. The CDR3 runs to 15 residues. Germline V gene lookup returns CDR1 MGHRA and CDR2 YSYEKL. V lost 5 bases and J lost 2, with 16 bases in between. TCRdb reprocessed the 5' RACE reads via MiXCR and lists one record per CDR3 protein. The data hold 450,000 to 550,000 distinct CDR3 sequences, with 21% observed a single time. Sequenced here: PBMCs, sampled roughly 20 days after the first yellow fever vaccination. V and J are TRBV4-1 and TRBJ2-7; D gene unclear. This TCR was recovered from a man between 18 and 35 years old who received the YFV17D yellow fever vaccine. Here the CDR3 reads CASSDPPVPPYEQYF. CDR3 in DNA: TGCGCCAGCAGCGATCCCCCGGTTCCACCCTACGAGCAGTACTTC.